Listed below are T cell receptor beta chains from one sample, sequenced in a study of blood T cell repertoires in COVID-19. TCRdb keeps only in-frame clones here, not all; method: immunoSEQ multiplex PCR. This table holds 88,000 or so clones, 79% found once. The sequencing sample was made of peripheral blood. These receptors came from a human donor in a cohort sampled during active COVID-19. CDR3s include the opening cysteine and the closing phenylalanine or tryptophan. The D gene is left open where the match is weak. Size tells how often a clone was seen (once, few, many) or the class of an expanded clone, and some rows leave it out.

>.|TRBJ1-3|.|TRBV5-6
CASSLGAGNTIYF
TGTGCCAGCAGCCTAGGGGCTGGAAACACCATATATTTT
>many|TRBJ1-4|TRBD1|TRBV28
CASRDTGGSNEKLFF
TGTGCCAGCAGGGACACAGGGGGCTCTAATGAAAAACTGTTTTTT
>.|TRBJ2-1|TRBD2|TRBV7-3
CASSSSGGEQFF
TGTGCCAGCAGCTCTAGCGGGGGTGAGCAGTTCTTC
>.|TRBJ2-3|.|TRBV5-1
CASSPLALRTDTQYF
TGCGCCAGCAGCCCCCTCGCGCTCCGCACAGATACGCAGTATTTT
>.|TRBJ2-1|TRBD1|TRBV11-3
CASSAGTGGDNEQFF
TGTGCCAGCAGCGCCGGGACAGGGGGGGACAATGAGCAGTTCTTC
>once|TRBJ2-4|.|TRBV7-8
CASSLDTGLAKNIQYF
TGTGCCAGCAGCTTAGACACAGGGTTGGCCAAAAACATTCAGTACTTC
>.|TRBJ2-3|.|TRBV28
CASTNGGDTQYF
TGTGCCAGCACTAATGGAGGCGATACGCAGTATTTT
>.|TRBJ2-1|TRBD2|TRBV6-1
CASSGYVREGLSYNEQFF
TGTGCCAGCAGTGGCTATGTGCGGGAGGGCCTTTCCTACAATGAGCAGTTCTTC
>.|TRBJ2-5|.|TRBV29-1
CSVDPEVSNGETQYF
TGCAGCGTTGATCCAGAGGTTTCGAATGGAGAGACCCAGTACTTC
>.|TRBJ2-5|TRBD2|TRBV3-1/TRBV3-2
CASSRSLAGGGLETQYF
TGTGCCAGCAGCCGATCACTAGCGGGAGGAGGGCTTGAGACCCAGTACTTC
>.|TRBJ2-4|.|TRBV18
CASSHFSSVLAKNIQYF
TGTGCCAGCTCCCACTTCTCTAGCGTACTAGCCAAAAACATTCAGTACTTC
>.|TRBJ1-6|.|TRBV28
CASSATGNSPLHF
TGTGCCAGCAGTGCGACGGGTAATTCACCCCTCCACTTT
>.|TRBJ2-1|TRBD2|TRBV6-2/TRBV6-3
CASSQRTGTSGRGYNEQFF
TGTGCCAGCAGCCAAAGAACCGGGACTAGCGGGAGAGGCTACAATGAGCAGTTCTTC
>.|TRBJ2-6|TRBD1|TRBV19
CASTTRDRALSGANVLTF
TGTGCCAGTACAACCCGGGACAGGGCTCTTTCTGGGGCCAACGTCCTGACTTTC
>medium-sized|TRBJ2-2|TRBD2|TRBV7-2
CASSLTSGSAGELFF
TGTGCCAGCAGCTTAACTAGCGGGAGTGCCGGGGAGCTGTTTTTT
>few|TRBJ1-3|TRBD1|TRBV6-1
CASSETQGESGNTIYF
TGTGCCAGCAGTGAGACCCAGGGGGAATCTGGAAACACCATATATTTT
>.|TRBJ2-3|TRBD2|TRBV7-6
CASRPGTSGRFTQYF
TGTGCCAGCAGACCCGGGACTAGCGGGAGGTTTACGCAGTATTTT
>.|TRBJ2-2|.|TRBV5-1
CASSLGPGETGELFF
TGCGCCAGCAGCTTGGGGCCAGGGGAGACCGGGGAGCTGTTTTTT
>.|TRBJ2-1|.|TRBV2
CASSDGQGNEQFF
TGTGCCAGCAGTGACGGGCAGGGGAATGAGCAGTTCTTC
>.|TRBJ1-1|.|TRBV7-2
CASSLRAEGTEAFF
TGTGCCAGCAGCTTAAGGGCCGAGGGAACTGAAGCTTTCTTT
>.|TRBJ2-2|.|TRBV2
CASSVSRAGTGELFF
TGTGCCAGCAGTGTGTCCAGGGCTGGCACCGGGGAGCTGTTTTTT
>.|TRBJ2-2|.|TRBV6-2/TRBV6-3
CASSYPSRGAPNTGELFF
TGTGCCAGCAGTTACCCTTCGCGCGGAGCCCCGAACACCGGGGAGCTGTTTTTT
>.|TRBJ2-7|TRBD1|TRBV6-1
CASRNHDRDHDEQYF
TGTGCCAGCAGAAACCACGACAGGGATCACGACGAGCAGTACTTC
>.|TRBJ2-1|.|TRBV11-3
CASSRGLQGDSEQFF
TGTGCCAGCAGCCGGGGACTTCAAGGTGACAGTGAGCAGTTCTTC
>.|TRBJ1-2|TRBD1|TRBV23-1
CASSTSAEGARVYGYTF
TGCGCCAGCTCCACATCGGCTGAGGGGGCAAGAGTTTATGGCTACACCTTC
>.|TRBJ2-6|.|TRBV2
CASRVQVTGANVLTF
TGTGCCAGCCGGGTACAGGTAACTGGGGCCAACGTCCTGACTTTC
>few|TRBJ2-6|TRBD1|TRBV19
CASSPGTGGFGANVLTF
TGTGCCAGTAGTCCCGGGACAGGGGGCTTTGGGGCCAACGTCCTGACTTTC
>.|TRBJ1-4|.|TRBV24-1
CATSDGRRGTNEKLFF
TGTGCCACCAGTGATGGCCGCAGGGGAACTAATGAAAAACTGTTTTTT
>.|TRBJ2-7|.|TRBV3-1/TRBV3-2
CASSQASGPYEQYF
TGTGCCAGCAGCCAAGCCAGCGGGCCCTACGAGCAGTACTTC
>.|TRBJ2-2|.|TRBV28
CASSFYRTNTGELFF
TGTGCCAGCAGTTTCTACAGGACGAACACCGGGGAGCTGTTTTTT
>few|TRBJ1-6|.|TRBV27
CASSLGREASPLHF
TGTGCCAGCAGTTTGGGCAGGGAGGCCTCACCCCTCCACTTT
>.|TRBJ2-1|TRBD2|TRBV4-3
CASSQEVGLAGGRNEQFF
TGCGCCAGCAGCCAAGAGGTAGGGCTAGCGGGAGGAAGGAATGAGCAGTTCTTC
>many|TRBJ1-2|TRBD1|TRBV28
CASSLGDRGHYGYTF
TGTGCCAGCAGTCTCGGGGACAGGGGCCACTATGGCTACACCTTC